This T cell receptor (delta chain) was documented in a study of γδ T cells in repeated Plasmodium falciparum infection. Remarks on this clone: Translating this DNA gives a protein that differs at residue 6 from the TCRdb one, which belongs to a much larger clone; a read error is likely, and the protein shown is this translation.

Gammadelta T cells were flow-sorted from PBMC into Vgamma9/Vdelta2+ and Vdelta2-negative populations for bulk analysis. V lost 0 bases and J lost 6, with 17 bases in between. Germline CDR1 reads TSWWSYY; CDR2 reads QGS. The CDR3 is made up of 17 amino acids. TCRdb re-called the multiplex PCR reads through CATT. Among tens of thousands of delta-chain clones listed, 0.75% to 1% were seen once. This sequence originates from a pool of human donors (malaria-infected and uninfected, not separated). This rearrangement joins TRDV1 to TRDJ2; D might be TRDD3 (6 bases). Material for sequencing was gamma-delta T cells from blood. CDR3 region: CALGELDWGSLSAQLFF. CDR3 nucleotide sequence: TGTGCTCTTGGGGAACTTGATTGGGGGTCCTTGTCAGCACAACTCTTCTTT.